One sample yielded the 21 T cell receptor beta chains listed below, sequenced in a study of cytotoxic CD8 clonotypes in ibrutinib-treated CLL. Profiling relied on immunoSEQ multiplex PCR, and the TCRdb table lists in-frame clones only, not all of them. This sample carries about 300,000 clones, about 72% of them seen once, and the ten largest clones take approximately 5.1%. This specimen consisted of PBMCs, obtained at disease progression, from a patient treated with ibrutinib. The source is a human donor with chronic lymphocytic leukemia.

There are a few counts of this clone. V gene TRBV23-1 combines with J gene TRBJ2-7; D call uncertain. TRBV23-1 is recorded as an ORF, its role being uncertain. Trimming cost V 7 bases and J 6 bases, with 19 bases left between them. The CDR3 totals 14 residues. This CDR3 is CASTTRHGPGEQYF. DNA of the CDR3: TGCGCCAGCACCACCCGCCATGGGCCGGGCGAGCAGTACTTC.

This clone has more than one count but fewer than ten. The germline gene is not matched at one end of the junction; a read error may be the cause. As DNA, the CDR3 is TGTGCCGGCAGGGGGGACGCGAACACCGGGGAGCTGTTTTTT. This encodes CAGRGDANTGELFF. The chain uses TRBV2 and TRBJ2-2, with D tentatively TRBD1 (7 bases). The CDR3 extends over 14 amino acids. Germline V gene data show CDR1 as SNHLY and CDR2 as FYNNEI.

This sequence joins TRBV12-5 and TRBJ2-7, with D unresolved. The CDR3 loop spans 14 amino acids. Trimming removed 1 base at V and 4 bases at J, with 11 bases between. Germline V gene lookup returns CDR1 LGHNT and CDR2 FRNRAP. Written as DNA, the CDR3 is TGTGCTAGTGGTTTGGGGGGAACGCTTTACGAGCAGTACTTC. Translation: CASGLGGTLYEQYF.

V usage is TRBV7-6 and J usage is TRBJ1-5; no firm D call. This CDR3 region has 14 residues. V was clipped by 3 bases and J by 3 bases, with 9 bases between them. Germline CDR1 and CDR2: SGHVS and FNYEAQ. CDR3 amino acids: CASSFAGYNQPQHF. The CDR3 region has the DNA TGTGCCAGCAGCTTTGCCGGGTACAATCAGCCCCAGCATTTT.

The CDR3 DNA sequence: TGTGCCAGCAGTGAAGATCGGGCCTACCTCGAGGGCGGTCAGCCCCAGCATTTT. Translation gives CASSEDRAYLEGGQPQHF. V and J are TRBV6-1 and TRBJ1-5; D gene unclear. Trimming cost V 1 base and J 6 bases, with 22 bases left between them. Germline CDR1 reads MNHNS; CDR2 reads SASEGT. The CDR3 totals 18 residues.

The V call is TRBV9, the J call TRBJ1-4; D gene ambiguous. Germline CDR1 reads SGDLS; CDR2 reads YYNGEE. The germline V and J ends were trimmed by 0 bases and 7 bases, with 7 bases remaining between them. The CDR3 is 13 amino acids. The CDR3 spells CASSVALGEKLFF. DNA of the CDR3: TGTGCCAGCAGCGTAGCTCTGGGTGAAAAACTGTTTTTT.

The chain links TRBV29-1 to TRBJ1-1; TRBD1 matches 7 bases. Trimming cost V 7 bases and J 3 bases; bases outside gene matches: 5. The CDR3 extends over 12 amino acids. Germline values: CDR1 SQVTM, CDR2 ANQGSEA. CDR3 bases: TGCAGCGCCGACAGGGTCGACACTGAAGCTTTCTTT. This sequence encodes CSADRVDTEAFF.

V gene TRBV27 combines with J gene TRBJ1-1, with 10 nucleotides matching TRBD1. V shed 4 bases, J shed 5 bases, and the junction held 7 bases outside the gene matches. CDR1 is MNHEY and CDR2 is SMNVEV in the germline V gene (reference sequence). The CDR3 loop spans 15 amino acids. As DNA, the CDR3 is TGTGCCAGCAGTTCCCTAGGACAGGGGGGGACTGAAGCTTTCTTT. Its protein product is CASSSLGQGGTEAFF.

This clone was seen only once. The chain uses TRBV7-9 and TRBJ2-7; TRBD2 aligns across 11 bases. The CDR3 has 16 residues. The germline gives CDR1 SEHNR, CDR2 FQNEAQ (reference sequence). Losses at the gene ends were 5 bases for V and 0 bases for J; bases not matched to a gene: 6. The CDR3 spells CASSTPSGRHSYEQYF. Here the CDR3 DNA reads TGTGCCAGCAGCACTCCTAGCGGGAGGCACTCCTACGAGCAGTACTTC.

This chain connects TRBV5-4 to TRBJ1-2; a possible D gene is TRBD1 (5 bases). Per the germline V gene, CDR1 is SGHNT and CDR2 is YYREEE (reference sequence). The length of the CDR3 is 15 residues. The V end lost 0 bases, the J end lost 0 bases, and 9 bases lay between the germline ends. CDR3 amino acids: CASSLGGTANYGYTF. Here the CDR3 DNA reads TGTGCCAGCAGCTTGGGAGGGACCGCTAACTATGGCTACACCTTC.

The chain carries TRBV2 and TRBJ1-5, with D perhaps TRBD1 (6 bases). The V gene lost 8 bases and the J gene lost 4 bases, with 12 bases spanning the gap. The germline V gene encodes CDR1 SNHLY and CDR2 FYNNEI. The CDR3 totals 13 residues. The CDR3 DNA sequence: TGTGCCAGCGCTGACAGGCCGAATCAGCCCCAGCATTTT. It specifies CASADRPNQPQHF.

The chain is built from TRBV5-6 and TRBJ1-3; possible D gene TRBD1, 6 bases. From germline, CDR1 is SGHDT and CDR2 YYEEEE. With 4 bases removed from V and 0 bases from J, the gap between germline ends came to 11 bases. The length of the CDR3 is 15 residues. CDR3 residues: CASSTGTHSGNTIYF. DNA for the CDR3: TGTGCCAGCAGCACCGGGACACACTCTGGAAACACCATATATTTT.

The J gene is TRBJ2-7, the V gene TRBV29-1; 8 bases line up with TRBD2. The germline V gene encodes CDR1 SQVTM and CDR2 ANQGSEA. The CDR3 is made up of 14 amino acids. V lost 7 bases to trimming and J lost 7 bases; unmatched junction nucleotides: 15. DNA of the CDR3: TGCAGCGCCGTCGGCGGGTTAGCGGGAAATGAGCAGTACTTC. This translates into CSAVGGLAGNEQYF.

This chain links TRBV27 with TRBJ2-3, with D uncertain. The ends were cut back, 3 bases at V and 3 bases at J, with 13 bases in the middle. CDR1 and CDR2 (germline): MNHEY, SMNVEV (reference sequence). This CDR3 contains 15 residues. This CDR3 reads CASSLSVPMTDTQYF. The DNA of the CDR3 is TGTGCCAGCAGTTTGTCGGTCCCAATGACAGATACGCAGTATTTT.

The genes are TRBV19 and TRBJ2-1; D may be TRBD1 or TRBD2 (5 bases each). Germline V gene lookup returns CDR1 LNHDA and CDR2 SQIVND (reference sequence). The CDR3 sequence is 16 residues long. V shed 8 bases and J shed 3 bases, with 20 bases lying between them. The CDR3 sequence: CASRPGLGEYYNEQFF. The CDR3 DNA is TGTGCCAGTCGCCCCGGGCTGGGGGAATACTACAATGAGCAGTTCTTC.

This clone is a singleton in its sample. V and J are TRBV10-3 and TRBJ2-5, with D perhaps TRBD1 (6 bases). The CDR3 covers 13 residues. V lost 7 bases, J lost 2 bases, and 11 bases lay in between. From germline, CDR1 is ENHRY and CDR2 SYGVKD. CDR3 region: CAITSGQQETQYF. The CDR3 DNA is TGTGCCATCACCTCAGGACAGCAAGAGACCCAGTACTTC.

This chain links TRBV5-1 with TRBJ2-1, with TRBD2 matching 8 bases. Per the germline V gene, CDR1 is SGHRS and CDR2 is YFSETQ. The CDR3 totals 14 residues. V dropped 0 bases and J dropped 7; count of bases not matched to a gene: 3. The CDR3 protein is CASSLVGTSNEQFF. Here the CDR3 DNA reads TGCGCCAGCAGCTTGGTGGGGACTAGTAATGAGCAGTTCTTC.

This clone was observed a few times. The chain employs TRBV19 and TRBJ1-5; D is unresolved. Germline CDR1 is LNHDA and CDR2 is SQIVND (reference sequence). The CDR3 has 13 amino acids. Between the trimmed V and J ends, which lost 5 bases and 6 bases, there was a span of 11 bases. This CDR3 is CASSPGMIQPQHF. CDR3 bases: TGTGCCAGTAGTCCAGGAATGATTCAGCCCCAGCATTTT.

The V and J genes are TRBV7-9 and TRBJ2-7; D may correspond to TRBD1 or TRBD2 (5 bases each). The V end was cut by 4 bases, the J end by 4 bases, with 17 bases between. From germline, CDR1 is SEHNR and CDR2 FQNEAQ (reference sequence). CDR3 length equals 15 residues. Written as DNA, the CDR3 is TGTGCCAGCAGCTACACGAGGGGCCTCAGTTACGAGCAGTACTTC. It yields the protein CASSYTRGLSYEQYF.

There are a few counts of this clone. The V call is TRBV27, the J call TRBJ2-7; the D gene is possibly TRBD2 (6 bases). This CDR3 is built from 15 residues. V lost 6 bases and J lost 3, with 18 bases in between. The germline V gene has CDR1 MNHEY and CDR2 SMNVEV (reference sequence). CDR3 sequence: CASSLSEGPHYEQYF. The CDR3 nucleotides are TGTGCCAGCAGCCTATCGGAGGGCCCTCACTACGAGCAGTACTTC.

Comment on this clone: This sample includes further DNA sequences coding for the same CDR3. The chain has TRBV11-2 and TRBJ2-7; D possibly corresponds to TRBD2 (5 bases). Germline CDR1 SGHAT, CDR2 FQNNGV. The CDR3 consists of 14 residues. Between the trimmed V and J ends, which lost 1 base and 3 bases, there was a span of 10 bases. The CDR3 loop reads CASSLVPGNYEQYF. The CDR3 DNA reads TGTGCCAGCAGCTTAGTGCCCGGGAACTACGAGCAGTACTTC.